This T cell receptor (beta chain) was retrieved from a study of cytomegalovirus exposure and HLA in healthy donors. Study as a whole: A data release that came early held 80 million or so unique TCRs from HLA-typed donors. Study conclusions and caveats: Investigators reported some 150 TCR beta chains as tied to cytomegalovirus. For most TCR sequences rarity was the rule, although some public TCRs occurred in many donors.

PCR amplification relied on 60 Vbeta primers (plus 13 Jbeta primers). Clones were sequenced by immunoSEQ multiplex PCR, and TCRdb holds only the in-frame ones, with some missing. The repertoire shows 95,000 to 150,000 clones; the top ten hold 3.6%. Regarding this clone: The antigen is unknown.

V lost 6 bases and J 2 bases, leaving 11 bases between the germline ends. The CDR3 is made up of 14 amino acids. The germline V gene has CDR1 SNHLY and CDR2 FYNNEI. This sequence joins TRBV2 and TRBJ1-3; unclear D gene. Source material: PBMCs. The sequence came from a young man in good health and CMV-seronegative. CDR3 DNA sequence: TGTGCCAGCAGAGCCGGGAACGCTGGAAACACCATATATTTT. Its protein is CASRAGNAGNTIYF.